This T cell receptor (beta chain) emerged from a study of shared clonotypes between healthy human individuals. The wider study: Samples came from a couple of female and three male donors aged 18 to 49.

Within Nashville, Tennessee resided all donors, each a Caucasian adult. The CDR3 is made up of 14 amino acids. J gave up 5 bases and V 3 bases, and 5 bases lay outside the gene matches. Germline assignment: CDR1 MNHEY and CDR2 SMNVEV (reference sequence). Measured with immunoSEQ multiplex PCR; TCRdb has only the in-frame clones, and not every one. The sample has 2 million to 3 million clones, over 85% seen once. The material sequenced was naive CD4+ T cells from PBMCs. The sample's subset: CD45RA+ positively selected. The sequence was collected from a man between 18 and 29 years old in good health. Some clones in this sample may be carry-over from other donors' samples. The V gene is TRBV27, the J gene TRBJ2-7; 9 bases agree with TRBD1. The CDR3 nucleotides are TGTGCCAGCAGTTTTGGGGGACAGGGAAACGAGCAGTACTTC. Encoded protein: CASSFGGQGNEQYF.